This T cell receptor (beta chain) appears in the sequencing data of a study of blood T cell repertoires in COVID-19. About the research overall: Acute and convalescent COVID-19 specimens originated in the United States, Italy and Spain. PBMCs, B-cell-depleted T cells, or T cells were the source of the cDNA or gDNA that made up the material.

The CDR3 runs 12 residues. V was pared by 6 bases and J by 8 bases, with 13 bases between. Germline CDR1 reads MNHEY; CDR2 reads SVGAGI. Per the original methods: Amplification of reference gene primers provided the estimated nucleated cell counts. Sequencing used immunoSEQ multiplex PCR; TCRdb keeps in-frame clones, though not all of them. Clone size and the V and J calls come from that table; the DNA yielded D and trimming. The sample contains more than 65,000 clones, 80% to 90% of which appear only once. There are a few counts of this clone. This chain links TRBV6-5 with TRBJ1-2, with a weak D call TRBD1 (6 bases). The sequence was obtained from a man aged 50-60 years with active COVID-19. Sequenced: peripheral blood. CDR3: CASRGQSRGYTF. The CDR3 DNA reads as TGTGCCAGCAGAGGACAGAGTCGGGGCTACACCTTC.